This passage covers 18 T cell receptor beta chains from one sample sequenced in a study of CD8 T cells in ankylosing spondylitis. Whole-study findings and limits: There was a TCR beta motif, made of several highly homologous variants, that appeared characteristic of ankylosing spondylitis blood.

Antigens for these TCRs are unknown. MiXCR, run by TCRdb on the 5' RACE reads, gives a single entry per CDR3 protein. The sample carries about 750,000 distinct CDR3 sequences, over 15% recorded once. Sequenced sample: blood, either unsorted or a sorted T cell fraction (not recorded which). Receptors were obtained from a male donor with ankylosing spondylitis.

This clonotype was seen only a few times. The chain has TRBV15 and TRBJ2-5; D call uncertain. This CDR3 comprises 14 residues. V dropped 1 base and J dropped 5 bases, with 11 bases sitting between them. From germline, CDR1 is LNHNV and CDR2 YYDKDF (reference sequence). CDR3 in DNA: TGTGCCACCAGCAGAGCTCGTCTCCCCGAGACCCAGTACTTC. Amino acid sequence: CATSRARLPETQYF.

This clonotype has just one count. The chain links TRBV28 to TRBJ2-7, with 8 bases that match TRBD1. V lost 10 bases, J lost 6 bases, and 11 bases stayed unmatched. From germline, CDR1 is MDHEN and CDR2 SYDVKM. CDR3 length: 13 amino acids. In nucleotides, the CDR3 is TGTGCCACCACCGGACAGGGAGGACGCGAGCAGTACTTC. Protein product: CATTGQGGREQYF.

The chain carries TRBV4-2 and TRBJ1-2, with D unresolved. Germline-derived CDR1 and CDR2 are LGHNA and YNFKEQ. V was trimmed by 1 base and J by 4 bases, leaving 16 bases between them. The CDR3 totals 16 residues. The CDR3 nucleotides are TGTGCCAGCAGCCAAGTACGGGTCGTAGATATCTATGGCTACACCTTC. Protein sequence: CASSQVRVVDIYGYTF.

This clonotype has just a few counts. V is TRBV2 and J is TRBJ2-1; 10 nucleotides line up with TRBD2. The CDR3 has 17 residues. V shed 2 bases and J 2 bases; nucleotides not matched to a gene: 6. The V gene's germline CDR1 is SNHLY and CDR2 FYNNEI. CDR3 nucleotides: TGTGCCAGCAGTGAATCGGTTCTAGCGGGGGCCTACAATGAGCAGTTCTTC. Translating it yields CASSESVLAGAYNEQFF.

The rearrangement uses TRBV10-3 and TRBJ1-2, with TRBD1 as a possible D gene (5 bases). Germline V gene sequence: CDR1 ENHRY, CDR2 SYGVKD. The CDR3 has 12 residues. The V and J ends lost 8 bases and 6 bases respectively, with 13 bases between them. CDR3 region: CAIGTDAHGYTF. As DNA, the CDR3 is TGTGCCATCGGGACCGACGCTCATGGCTACACCTTC.

The table lists this clonotype with a few counts. This sequence joins TRBV29-1 and TRBJ1-1, with no clear D. Germline assignment: CDR1 SQVTM and CDR2 ANQGSEA. The CDR3 consists of 16 residues. Trimming cost V 7 bases and J 4 bases, with 25 bases left between them. CDR3 amino acids: CSGRDGVGFEGTEAFF. The CDR3 DNA is TGCAGCGGCCGTGACGGGGTTGGGTTCGAGGGCACTGAAGCTTTCTTT.

The chain combines TRBV20-1 with TRBJ2-7; no definite D call. The CDR3 has 12 residues. Trimming cost V 3 bases and J 2 bases, with 8 bases left between them. Germline lookup yields CDR1 DFQATT and CDR2 SNEGSKA (reference sequence). CDR3: CSARPVTYEQYF. As DNA, the CDR3 is TGCAGTGCTAGGCCCGTTACCTACGAGCAGTACTTC.

The chain has TRBV27 and TRBJ1-4, with D maybe TRBD1 (5 bases). This CDR3 is built from 15 residues. In germline, CDR1 is MNHEY, CDR2 SMNVEV (reference sequence). V lost 6 bases to trimming and J lost 4 bases, with 15 bases between them. CDR3 nucleotides: TGTGCCAGCAGAAAGGCCGACAGAGTTAATGAAAAACTGTTTTTT. This encodes CASRKADRVNEKLFF.

The V gene is TRBV12-3 or TRBV12-4, the J gene TRBJ2-2, with 8 bases identical to TRBD2. J gave up 1 base and V 6 bases, and 7 bases lay outside the gene matches. The CDR3 extends over 16 amino acids. The CDR3 protein is CASSPPRGGNTGELFF. The CDR3 nucleotides read TGTGCCAGCAGCCCCCCCCGGGGGGGGAACACCGGGGAGCTGTTTTTT.

This chain connects TRBV4-1 to TRBJ1-4; D unresolved. The germline gives CDR1 MGHRA, CDR2 YSYEKL. V was shortened by 0 bases and J by 5 bases, with 10 bases between the two germline ends. The CDR3 runs 15 residues. The CDR3 reads CASSQDPGRNEKLFF. CDR3 in DNA: TGCGCCAGCAGCCAAGACCCAGGAAGAAATGAAAAACTGTTTTTT.

This clonotype occurred a few times. This chain joins TRBV29-1 and TRBJ2-1, with D hard to call. In germline, CDR1 is SQVTM, CDR2 ANQGSEA. Trimming took 3 bases from V and 8 from J, leaving 11 bases between them. The CDR3 is made up of 12 amino acids. CDR3 DNA: TGCAGCGTTGAGCTCCGAGCCTATGAGCAGTTCTTC. Amino acid sequence: CSVELRAYEQFF.

CDR3 DNA sequence: TGTGCCAGCGGTAATAGGGACCTCGGGAGACCCCAGCATTTT. Amino acids: CASGNRDLGRPQHF. The rearrangement joins TRBV27 to TRBJ1-5; possible D gene TRBD1, 5 bases. The CDR3 is 14 amino acids. Trimming stripped 8 bases from V and 10 bases from J, with 21 bases between. CDR1 and CDR2 (germline): MNHEY, SMNVEV (reference sequence).

V gene TRBV15 combines with J gene TRBJ2-7; 10 bases are shared with TRBD1. This CDR3 is 15 amino acids long. Germline V lookup: CDR1 LNHNV, CDR2 YYDKDF (reference sequence). J was trimmed by 2 bases and V by 0 bases; bases with no gene match: 1. The CDR3 is CATSRETGGPYEQYF. The CDR3 DNA sequence: TGTGCCACCAGCAGAGAGACAGGGGGCCCCTACGAGCAGTACTTC.

In this sample, this clonotype turned up a few times. CDR3 residues: CSVEYLSSGNEQFF. The CDR3 DNA reads TGCAGCGTTGAATATCTTAGTTCGGGAAATGAGCAGTTCTTC. The chain uses TRBV29-1 and TRBJ2-1; possibly TRBD2 for D (5 bases). The CDR3 is made up of 14 amino acids. Germline assignment: CDR1 SQVTM and CDR2 ANQGSEA. V lost 2 bases, J lost 7 bases, and 15 bases lay in between.

A remark on this clonotype: One junction end disagrees with the germline gene, perhaps due to a read error. J is TRBJ1-4 and V is TRBV2, with 7 nucleotides matching TRBD1. The CDR3 covers 11 residues. CDR1 is SNHLY, CDR2 FYNNEI, per germline. The CDR3 DNA reads TGTGCCAGCAGTGTTGCGACAGGGTTGGTTTTT. This encodes CASSVATGLVF. Full variable domain (rest looked up from reference TRBV2 and TRBJ1-4): EPEVTQTPSHQVTQMGQEVILRCVPISNHLYFYWYRQILGQKVEFLVSFYNNEISEKSEIFDDQFSVERPDGSNFTLKIRSTKLEDSAMYFCASSVATGLVFGSGTQLSVL.

The chain is built from TRBV28 and TRBJ1-6; D unresolved. The CDR3 sequence is 14 residues long. From germline, CDR1 is MDHEN and CDR2 SYDVKM. The ends were cut back, 2 bases at V and 11 bases at J, with 13 bases in the middle. CDR3 in amino acids: CASSLSRLLAPLHF. CDR3 nucleotides: TGTGCCAGCAGTTTAAGCCGCCTTCTGGCACCCCTCCACTTT.

The chain is built from TRBV5-1 and TRBJ1-2; 9 nucleotides align to TRBD1. The CDR3 has 15 amino acids. V shed 2 bases and J 6 bases; nucleotides not matched to a gene: 8. Germline values: CDR1 SGHRS, CDR2 YFSETQ. For the CDR3, the DNA is TGCGCCAGCAGCTTTAGTGGGACAGGGCCTCATGGCTACACCTTC. Protein sequence: CASSFSGTGPHGYTF.

The gene calls are TRBV7-9 and TRBJ2-7, with a possible D match to TRBD1 (6 bases). V was pared by 5 bases and J by 5 bases, with 25 bases between. This CDR3 is 17 amino acids long. Germline loops: CDR1 SEHNR, CDR2 FQNEAQ (reference sequence). The CDR3 sequence: CASSNQQGLMEWDEQYF. CDR3 sequence (DNA): TGTGCCAGCAGCAATCAACAGGGTCTGATGGAATGGGACGAGCAGTACTTC.